This T cell receptor beta chain was documented in a study of tumor-infiltrating lymphocytes in oesophageal squamous cell carcinoma. TCRdb re-analysed the PCR reads in MiXCR, keeping a single row per CDR3 protein. Of 13,000 to 15,000 distinct CDR3 sequences listed, over 40% are singletons. The V gene's germline CDR1 is SGHVS and CDR2 FNYEAQ. CDR3 length: 19 amino acids. This TCR was recovered from a male donor with esophageal squamous cell carcinoma. The chain carries TRBV7-6 and TRBJ2-5; 13 bases are shared with TRBD2. The DNA matches TRBJ2-1 better at its end, which makes the J call doubtful. Input material: blood. The CDR3 spells CASSLATPTSGGPINEQFF. In nucleotides, the CDR3 is TGTGCCAGCAGCTTAGCAACACCGACTAGCGGGGGGCCGATCAATGAGCAGTTCTTC.